This T cell receptor beta chain was profiled in a study of high-grade serous ovarian cancer treatment subgroups. In the study overall: On average, around 15,000 reads and about 7,400 unique TCR beta rearrangements were obtained per sample.

Findings of the study overall: Spatial context was lost because tumors were sequenced in bulk. CDR1 and CDR2 were left unanalyzed; analyses focused on CDR3. Same-patient tumor repertoires overlapped at roughly 0.1 to 0.85; different patients barely overlapped.

Tumor samples were obtained before definitive surgery or chemotherapy. Concerning this clone itself: Its antigen is as yet unknown.

Only in-frame clones appear in the TCRdb table, and some are missing; sequencing was by immunoSEQ multiplex PCR. The sample yields approximately 40,000 clones, 70% to 80% seen once. Sequenced input: tumor tissue. The TCR originated in a human donor with high-grade serous ovarian cancer.

This CDR3 is CASRLAGYNEQFF. The CDR3 DNA reads TGTGCCAGCCGACTAGCGGGGTACAATGAGCAGTTCTTC. This chain joins TRBV27 and TRBJ2-1; 11 bases fit TRBD2. This CDR3 has 13 residues. The germline gives CDR1 MNHEY, CDR2 SMNVEV (reference sequence). The trim removed 8 bases at V and 4 bases at J, leaving 1 base unmatched.